The rows below give T cell receptor beta chains drawn from one sample of a study of PD-L1 blockade in urothelial cancer. Measured with immunoSEQ multiplex PCR; TCRdb has only the in-frame clones, and not every one. This table holds 48,000 or so clones, roughly 80% found once. The source was PBMCs, collected around atezolizumab (anti-PD-L1) treatment. The receptors were sampled from a man aged 70-80 years with urothelial cancer. Each CDR3 is given with its conserved first and last residue. D genes are given only for firm matches. Clone sizes are given selectively: once, few, many, or a class where the clone is expanded.

CDR3 DNA: TGTGCTAGTGGTTCCTCCCGGGATGTTCGCAATGAGCAGTTCTTC; CDR3 protein: CASGSSRDVRNEQFF; D gene: .; J gene: TRBJ2-1; clone size: .; V gene: TRBV12-5
CDR3 DNA: TGTGCCAGTAGTAATGTTAGGGGTAGTTTTAACTATGGCTACACCTTC; CDR3 protein: CASSNVRGSFNYGYTF; D gene: .; J gene: TRBJ1-2; clone size: .; V gene: TRBV19
CDR3 DNA: TGCGCCAGCAGTGAAACGGGAGGGCCATCAGATACGCAGTATTTT; CDR3 protein: CASSETGGPSDTQYF; D gene: TRBD2; J gene: TRBJ2-3; clone size: .; V gene: TRBV10-1
CDR3 DNA: TGTGCCAGCAGCGTAGATAGCGGGAGGGCAGATACGCAGTATTTT; CDR3 protein: CASSVDSGRADTQYF; D gene: TRBD2; J gene: TRBJ2-3; clone size: .; V gene: TRBV9
CDR3 DNA: TGTGCCAGCACCTCTAGACAGGGCGGAGCCCAGCCCCAGCATTTT; CDR3 protein: CASTSRQGGAQPQHF; D gene: TRBD1; J gene: TRBJ1-5; clone size: .; V gene: TRBV6-1
CDR3 DNA: TGTGCCAGCAGCTTGAGTCCAACAGTAGGAACCGGGGAGCTGTTTTTT; CDR3 protein: CASSLSPTVGTGELFF; D gene: .; J gene: TRBJ2-2; clone size: .; V gene: TRBV5-5
CDR3 DNA: TGTGCCTGGCCGGGACAGGGGAACACCGGGGAGCTGTTTTTT; CDR3 protein: CAWPGQGNTGELFF; D gene: TRBD1; J gene: TRBJ2-2; clone size: .; V gene: TRBV30
CDR3 DNA: TGCAGCGTTGAGATACAGGGGGTCGCGTACGAGCAGTACTTC; CDR3 protein: CSVEIQGVAYEQYF; D gene: TRBD1; J gene: TRBJ2-7; clone size: .; V gene: TRBV29-1
CDR3 DNA: TGCAGCGCCGGAGGATGGGGGCCGAACACTGAAGCTTTCTTT; CDR3 protein: CSAGGWGPNTEAFF; D gene: .; J gene: TRBJ1-1; clone size: .; V gene: TRBV29-1
CDR3 DNA: TGTGCCTTAAGGGGCATCTCGAACTCTGGAAACACCATATATTTT; CDR3 protein: CALRGISNSGNTIYF; D gene: .; J gene: TRBJ1-3; clone size: few; V gene: TRBV30
CDR3 DNA: TGTGCCAGCAGCTTTGAATCAGGTCCCGGAAACACCATATATTTT; CDR3 protein: CASSFESGPGNTIYF; D gene: .; J gene: TRBJ1-3; clone size: .; V gene: TRBV7-9
CDR3 DNA: TGTGCCAGCAGCTTCGGACCGGGACAGGGAGGTGAAAAACTGTTTTTT; CDR3 protein: CASSFGPGQGGEKLFF; D gene: TRBD1; J gene: TRBJ1-4; clone size: .; V gene: TRBV5-4
CDR3 DNA: TGTGCCAGTAGTATAAAGCGGGAGTGGGGGGGCCAGTTCTTC; CDR3 protein: CASSIKREWGGQFF; D gene: TRBD2; J gene: TRBJ2-1; clone size: .; V gene: TRBV19
CDR3 DNA: TGTGCCTGGAGTCCCAGGCCCAACACCGGGGAGCTGTTTTTT; CDR3 protein: CAWSPRPNTGELFF; D gene: .; J gene: TRBJ2-2; clone size: .; V gene: TRBV30
CDR3 DNA: TGTGCCAGCAGTCCCTCCCTGCTAACCGGGGAGCTGTTTTTT; CDR3 protein: CASSPSLLTGELFF; D gene: .; J gene: TRBJ2-2; clone size: once; V gene: TRBV28
CDR3 DNA: TGTGCCAGCAGCAAGAGGGGGTCCTCTGGGGCCAACGTCCTGACTTTC; CDR3 protein: CASSKRGSSGANVLTF; D gene: .; J gene: TRBJ2-6; clone size: .; V gene: TRBV5-6
CDR3 DNA: TGTGCCAGCAGCCCCGGGACTAGCGGCTACGAGCAGTACTTC; CDR3 protein: CASSPGTSGYEQYF; D gene: TRBD2; J gene: TRBJ2-7; clone size: few; V gene: TRBV27
CDR3 DNA: TGTGCCAGCAGCCAACTTCTAGACTCCTACGAGCAGTACTTC; CDR3 protein: CASSQLLDSYEQYF; D gene: .; J gene: TRBJ2-7; clone size: .; V gene: TRBV28
CDR3 DNA: TGTGCCAGCAGTACTCCCGGGACAGCGGCTTCTGGTGGCTACACCTTC; CDR3 protein: CASSTPGTAASGGYTF; D gene: TRBD1; J gene: TRBJ1-2; clone size: many; V gene: TRBV28
CDR3 DNA: TGTGCCAGTCGGACAGGGCGCTCCTACAATGAGCAGTTCTTC; CDR3 protein: CASRTGRSYNEQFF; D gene: TRBD1; J gene: TRBJ2-1; clone size: .; V gene: TRBV2
CDR3 DNA: TGCAGCGTCCGACAGGGCCACGAGCAGTACTTC; CDR3 protein: CSVRQGHEQYF; D gene: TRBD1; J gene: TRBJ2-7; clone size: .; V gene: TRBV29-1
CDR3 DNA: TGTGCCAGCAGTCCGACTCAATCCCATCCCCAGCATTTT; CDR3 protein: CASSPTQSHPQHF; D gene: .; J gene: TRBJ1-5; clone size: .; V gene: TRBV28
CDR3 DNA: TGCGCCAGCAGCTTGGGGCGGGAGGAGGCAAACATTCAGTACTTC; CDR3 protein: CASSLGREEANIQYF; D gene: TRBD2; J gene: TRBJ2-4; clone size: .; V gene: TRBV5-1
CDR3 DNA: TGTGCCAGCAGCATAACCCGGGGTGGATATGGCTACACCTTC; CDR3 protein: CASSITRGGYGYTF; D gene: .; J gene: TRBJ1-2; clone size: few; V gene: TRBV7-8
CDR3 DNA: TGTGCCAGCAGCCTTACTAGCGGCTCGGAGACCCAGTACTTC; CDR3 protein: CASSLTSGSETQYF; D gene: TRBD2; J gene: TRBJ2-5; clone size: .; V gene: TRBV7-2
CDR3 DNA: TGTGCCAGCAGCTTGGCGGGAGGAAGAGAAGAGACCCAGTACTTC; CDR3 protein: CASSLAGGREETQYF; D gene: TRBD2; J gene: TRBJ2-5; clone size: .; V gene: TRBV7-9
CDR3 DNA: TGTGCCAGCAGTTTATGGGGAGCGGGAGATTCCTACGAGCAGTACTTC; CDR3 protein: CASSLWGAGDSYEQYF; D gene: TRBD2; J gene: TRBJ2-7; clone size: .; V gene: TRBV27
CDR3 DNA: TGTGCCAGCAGCTTGAGGTGGGCTGTCGGCTACACCTTC; CDR3 protein: CASSLRWAVGYTF; D gene: .; J gene: TRBJ1-2; clone size: .; V gene: TRBV5-6
CDR3 DNA: TGTGCCAGCAGTGAACCGACAGGGCCCAACTATGGCTACACCTTC; CDR3 protein: CASSEPTGPNYGYTF; D gene: TRBD1; J gene: TRBJ1-2; clone size: .; V gene: TRBV6-1
CDR3 DNA: TGTGCCAGCAGTTACCTGGGACAGGGACGCATGGGAATGAGTGCTGAAGCTTTCTTT; CDR3 protein: CASSYLGQGRMGMSAEAFF; D gene: TRBD1; J gene: TRBJ1-1; clone size: few; V gene: TRBV28
CDR3 DNA: TGTGCCAGCTCACCGCTCGACAGGGGAGTTCTCGGAAACACCATATATTTT; CDR3 protein: CASSPLDRGVLGNTIYF; D gene: TRBD1; J gene: TRBJ1-3; clone size: .; V gene: TRBV18
CDR3 DNA: TGCGCCAGCAGCTTGTCTGCGACAGCGAACACTGAAGCTTTCTTT; CDR3 protein: CASSLSATANTEAFF; D gene: .; J gene: TRBJ1-1; clone size: .; V gene: TRBV5-1
CDR3 DNA: TGTGCCAGCAGCGTGAATCAAGGACTAGCGGGCCTTCCAGATACGCAGTATTTT; CDR3 protein: CASSVNQGLAGLPDTQYF; D gene: TRBD2; J gene: TRBJ2-3; clone size: .; V gene: TRBV9
CDR3 DNA: TGTGCCAGCAGCCCCCCCGGACTTCTCTACAATGAGCAGTTCTTC; CDR3 protein: CASSPPGLLYNEQFF; D gene: .; J gene: TRBJ2-1; clone size: .; V gene: TRBV7-9
CDR3 DNA: TGCGCCAGCAGCCAAGATCTGGCGGCGGGAAAACTGTTTTTT; CDR3 protein: CASSQDLAAGKLFF; D gene: .; J gene: TRBJ1-4; clone size: .; V gene: TRBV4-1
CDR3 DNA: TGTGCCAGCAGCCCGGGGGAGCTATATGGCTACACCTTC; CDR3 protein: CASSPGELYGYTF; D gene: .; J gene: TRBJ1-2; clone size: .; V gene: TRBV9
CDR3 DNA: TGTGCCAGCAGTCGCACAGGGTCGCAGTTCTTC; CDR3 protein: CASSRTGSQFF; D gene: .; J gene: TRBJ2-1; clone size: .; V gene: TRBV5-6
CDR3 DNA: TGTGCCAGCAGCGTAGCCCCTAGCGGGATAAACGGGGAGCTGTTTTTT; CDR3 protein: CASSVAPSGINGELFF; D gene: TRBD2; J gene: TRBJ2-2; clone size: .; V gene: TRBV9
CDR3 DNA: TGTGCTAGCAGCTTAGGACTTCAAGAGACCCAGTACTTC; CDR3 protein: CASSLGLQETQYF; D gene: .; J gene: TRBJ2-5; clone size: .; V gene: TRBV7-7
CDR3 DNA: TGCGCCAGCAGCCAAAACCCTCGGGCTAGCGGCAAAAGCAATGAGCAGTTCTTC; CDR3 protein: CASSQNPRASGKSNEQFF; D gene: TRBD2; J gene: TRBJ2-1; clone size: .; V gene: TRBV4-1
CDR3 DNA: TGTGCCTGGAGTTTAAACTATGGCTACACCTTC; CDR3 protein: CAWSLNYGYTF; D gene: .; J gene: TRBJ1-2; clone size: .; V gene: TRBV30
CDR3 DNA: TGTGCCAGCAGCTTAAATTCGGGGGGTGTAGGCTACACCTTC; CDR3 protein: CASSLNSGGVGYTF; D gene: .; J gene: TRBJ1-2; clone size: .; V gene: TRBV7-9
CDR3 DNA: TGCGCCAGCAGCTTGTCCGCAGGGGGATTCTTCGAAGAGACCCAGTACTTC; CDR3 protein: CASSLSAGGFFEETQYF; D gene: TRBD1; J gene: TRBJ2-5; clone size: once; V gene: TRBV5-1
CDR3 DNA: TGTGCCAGCAGTTTTTTGGGCGTAGATACGCAGTATTTT; CDR3 protein: CASSFLGVDTQYF; D gene: .; J gene: TRBJ2-3; clone size: .; V gene: TRBV28
CDR3 DNA: TGTGCCACCAGCAGAGATTCCCAGGGGAAGGGGTACGAGCAGTACTTC; CDR3 protein: CATSRDSQGKGYEQYF; D gene: .; J gene: TRBJ2-7; clone size: .; V gene: TRBV15
CDR3 DNA: TGTGCCAGTAGTCGCGGACAGACCACTTACACAGATACGCAGTATTTT; CDR3 protein: CASSRGQTTYTDTQYF; D gene: .; J gene: TRBJ2-3; clone size: .; V gene: TRBV19
CDR3 DNA: TGTGCCAGCAGCTTAGTACCAGGCCTCACAGATACGCAGTATTTT; CDR3 protein: CASSLVPGLTDTQYF; D gene: .; J gene: TRBJ2-3; clone size: .; V gene: TRBV11-2
CDR3 DNA: TGTGCCAGCAGGGCTAGCGGGCCCACCGGGGAGCTGTTTTTT; CDR3 protein: CASRASGPTGELFF; D gene: TRBD2; J gene: TRBJ2-2; clone size: .; V gene: TRBV11-2
CDR3 DNA: TGTGCCAGCAGCCAAGACCCTAGCGGGACCCACTACGAGCAGTACTTC; CDR3 protein: CASSQDPSGTHYEQYF; D gene: TRBD2; J gene: TRBJ2-7; clone size: .; V gene: TRBV4-2
CDR3 DNA: TGTGCCAGCAGCCAACGCGGGGAAGCCGGGGAGCTGTTTTTT; CDR3 protein: CASSQRGEAGELFF; D gene: .; J gene: TRBJ2-2; clone size: .; V gene: TRBV4-2
CDR3 DNA: TGTGCCAGTAGGGAGCGCAGCTCCTACGAGCAGTACTTC; CDR3 protein: CASRERSSYEQYF; D gene: .; J gene: TRBJ2-7; clone size: .; V gene: TRBV19
CDR3 DNA: TGTGCCAGCAGTTACCGACAGGGGACCTACGAGCAGTACTTC; CDR3 protein: CASSYRQGTYEQYF; D gene: TRBD1; J gene: TRBJ2-7; clone size: .; V gene: TRBV2
CDR3 DNA: TGTGCCAGCAGCCCTGTAGATGGCGAGCAGTACTTC; CDR3 protein: CASSPVDGEQYF; D gene: .; J gene: TRBJ2-7; clone size: .; V gene: TRBV7-6
CDR3 DNA: TGTGCCAGCATAAGCGGGTCCCCCCTCTCTGGGGGCTACACCTTC; CDR3 protein: CASISGSPLSGGYTF; D gene: .; J gene: TRBJ1-2; clone size: .; V gene: TRBV28
CDR3 DNA: TGTGCCAGCAGCTCCCACCGGGACAGGGGCGAGCAGTACTTC; CDR3 protein: CASSSHRDRGEQYF; D gene: TRBD1; J gene: TRBJ2-7; clone size: .; V gene: TRBV7-6
CDR3 DNA: TGTGCCAGCACCCTTACGACAGGGGGATATCGGTATGGCTACACCTTC; CDR3 protein: CASTLTTGGYRYGYTF; D gene: TRBD1; J gene: TRBJ1-2; clone size: .; V gene: TRBV28
CDR3 DNA: TGTGCCAGCAGCTTAGGTGAGGTAGATACGCAGTATTTT; CDR3 protein: CASSLGEVDTQYF; D gene: .; J gene: TRBJ2-3; clone size: .; V gene: TRBV11-3